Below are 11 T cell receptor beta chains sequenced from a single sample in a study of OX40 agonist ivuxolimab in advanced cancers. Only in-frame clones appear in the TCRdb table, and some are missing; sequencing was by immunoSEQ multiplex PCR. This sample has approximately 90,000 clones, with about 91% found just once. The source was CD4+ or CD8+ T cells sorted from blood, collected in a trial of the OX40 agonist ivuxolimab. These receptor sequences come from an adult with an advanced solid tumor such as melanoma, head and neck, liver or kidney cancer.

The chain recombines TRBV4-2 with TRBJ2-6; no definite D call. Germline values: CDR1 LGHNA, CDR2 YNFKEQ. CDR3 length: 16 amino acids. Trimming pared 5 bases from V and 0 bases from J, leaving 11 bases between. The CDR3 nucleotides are TGTGCCAGCAGCTTAAATCCTGACTCTGGGGCCAACGTCCTGACTTTC. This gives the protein CASSLNPDSGANVLTF.

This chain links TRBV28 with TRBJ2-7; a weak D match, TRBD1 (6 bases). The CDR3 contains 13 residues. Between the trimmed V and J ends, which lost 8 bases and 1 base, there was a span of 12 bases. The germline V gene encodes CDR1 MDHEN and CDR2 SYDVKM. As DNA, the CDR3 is TGTGCCAGCCAACGACAGGCGTCCTACGAGCAGTACTTC. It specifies CASQRQASYEQYF.

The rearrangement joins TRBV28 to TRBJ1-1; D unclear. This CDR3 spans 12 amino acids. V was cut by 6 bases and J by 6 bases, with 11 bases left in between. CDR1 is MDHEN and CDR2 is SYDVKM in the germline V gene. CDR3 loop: CASRDNTAEAFF. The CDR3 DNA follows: TGTGCCAGCAGAGATAACACGGCTGAAGCTTTCTTT.

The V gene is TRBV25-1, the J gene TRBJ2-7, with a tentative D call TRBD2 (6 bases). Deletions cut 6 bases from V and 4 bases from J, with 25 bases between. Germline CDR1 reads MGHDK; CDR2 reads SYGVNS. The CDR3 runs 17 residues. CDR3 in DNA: TGTGCCAGCAGAGGACTACCCGGGGAATATCGGGGTTACGAGCAGTACTTC. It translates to CASRGLPGEYRGYEQYF.

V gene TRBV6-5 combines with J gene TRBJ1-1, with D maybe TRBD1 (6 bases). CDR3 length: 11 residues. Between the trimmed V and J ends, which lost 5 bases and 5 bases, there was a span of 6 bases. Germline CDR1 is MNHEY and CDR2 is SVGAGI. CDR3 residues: CASSQGTEAFF. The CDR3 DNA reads TGTGCCAGCAGTCAGGGGACTGAAGCTTTCTTT.

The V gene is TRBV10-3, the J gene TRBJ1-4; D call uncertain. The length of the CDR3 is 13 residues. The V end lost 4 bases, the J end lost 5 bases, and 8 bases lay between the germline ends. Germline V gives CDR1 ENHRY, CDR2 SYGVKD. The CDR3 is CAISVASNEKLFF. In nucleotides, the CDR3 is TGTGCCATCAGTGTAGCCAGCAATGAAAAACTGTTTTTT.

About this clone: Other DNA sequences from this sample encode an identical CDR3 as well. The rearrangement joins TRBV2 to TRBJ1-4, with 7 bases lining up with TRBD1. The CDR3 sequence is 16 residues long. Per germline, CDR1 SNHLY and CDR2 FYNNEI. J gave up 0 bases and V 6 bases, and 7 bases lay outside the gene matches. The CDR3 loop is CASRRQGGATNEKLFF. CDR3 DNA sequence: TGTGCCAGCAGGCGACAGGGTGGGGCAACTAATGAAAAACTGTTTTTT.

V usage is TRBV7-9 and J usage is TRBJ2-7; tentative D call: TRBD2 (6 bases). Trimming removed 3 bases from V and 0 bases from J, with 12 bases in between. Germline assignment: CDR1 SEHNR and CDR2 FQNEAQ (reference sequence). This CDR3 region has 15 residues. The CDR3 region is CASSFGGMSSYEQYF. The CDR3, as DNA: TGTGCCAGCAGCTTTGGGGGGATGAGCTCCTACGAGCAGTACTTC.

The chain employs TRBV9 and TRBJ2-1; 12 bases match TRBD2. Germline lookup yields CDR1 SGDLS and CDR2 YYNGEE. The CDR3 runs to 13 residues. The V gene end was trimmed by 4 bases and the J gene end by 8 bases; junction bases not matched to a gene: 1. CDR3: CASSTSGRYEQFF. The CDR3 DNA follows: TGTGCCAGCAGCACTAGCGGGAGGTATGAGCAGTTCTTC.

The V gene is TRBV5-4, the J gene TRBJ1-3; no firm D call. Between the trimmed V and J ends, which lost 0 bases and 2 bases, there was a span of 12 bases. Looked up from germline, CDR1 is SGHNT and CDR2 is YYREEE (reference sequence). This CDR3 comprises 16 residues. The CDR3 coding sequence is TGTGCCAGCAGCTTGGACCGGTCAGGAGCTGGAAACACCATATATTTT. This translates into CASSLDRSGAGNTIYF.

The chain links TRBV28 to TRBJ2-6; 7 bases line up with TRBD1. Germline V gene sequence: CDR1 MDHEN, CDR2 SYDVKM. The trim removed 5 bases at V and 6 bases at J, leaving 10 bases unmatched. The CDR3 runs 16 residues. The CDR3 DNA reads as TGTGCCAGCAGTGTGGCCGGGACAGAAAAGGCCAACGTCCTGACTTTC. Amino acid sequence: CASSVAGTEKANVLTF. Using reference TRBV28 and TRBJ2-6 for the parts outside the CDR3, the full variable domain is DVKVTQSSRYLVKRTGEKVFLECVQDMDHENMFWYRQDPGLGLRLIYFSYDVKMKEKGDIPEGYSVSREKKERFSLILESASTNQTSMYLCASSVAGTEKANVLTFGAGSRLTVL.